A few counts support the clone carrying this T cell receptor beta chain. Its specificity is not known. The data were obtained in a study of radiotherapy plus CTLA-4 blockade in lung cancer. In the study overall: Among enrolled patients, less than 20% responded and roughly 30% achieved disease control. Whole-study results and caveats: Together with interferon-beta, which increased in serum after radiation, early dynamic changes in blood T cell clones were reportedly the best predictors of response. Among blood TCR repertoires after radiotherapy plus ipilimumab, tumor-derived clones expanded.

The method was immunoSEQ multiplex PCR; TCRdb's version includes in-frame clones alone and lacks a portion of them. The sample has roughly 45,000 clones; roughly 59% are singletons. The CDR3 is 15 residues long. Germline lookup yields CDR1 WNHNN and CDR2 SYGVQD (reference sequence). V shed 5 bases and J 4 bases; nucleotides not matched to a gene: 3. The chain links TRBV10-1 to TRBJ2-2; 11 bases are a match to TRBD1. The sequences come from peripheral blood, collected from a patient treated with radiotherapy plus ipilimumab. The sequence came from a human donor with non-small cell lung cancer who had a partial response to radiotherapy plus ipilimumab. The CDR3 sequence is CASSQDRGPTGELFF. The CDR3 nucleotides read TGCGCCAGCAGTCAGGACAGGGGGCCCACCGGGGAGCTGTTTTTT.